The source of this TCR beta chain is a study of Ad26.COV2.S vaccination and SARS-CoV-2 variants. Findings and limits, study-wide: Participants in the vaccine arm had higher spike-specific TCR breadth; placebo recipients had lower. Breadth measured for non-spike TCRs was similar across vaccine and placebo recipients. Following vaccination, spike-specific CD8+ and CD4+ T cell responses reportedly exhibited substantial breadth.

CDR3 size: 14 residues. Germline CDR1 and CDR2: MNHEY and SMNVEV (reference sequence). The sample's treatment: around 19 received Ad26.COV2.S at low or high dose, single or two shots; 5 received placebo; per-sample allocation not given. Collection of samples fell on day 63 after the first vaccine or placebo injection. Wuhan-strain SARS-CoV-2 spike was expressed by the Ad26 vector that made up the vaccine. The protocol was immunoSEQ multiplex PCR, while the TCRdb copy is restricted to in-frame clones and leaves out a portion. The sample comprises over 400,000 clones, about 90% of which are singletons, and less than 2% rests with the top ten. As to this clone: What it binds is not known. At one boundary the junction diverges from the germline segment, which might be a read error.

The sequence derives from a person between 18 and 59 years old who received the Ad26.COV2.S COVID-19 vaccine or a placebo. The chain carries TRBV27 and TRBJ1-1, with TRBD1 identical over 7 bases. The material sequenced was peripheral blood, taken in a trial of Ad26.COV2.S vaccine versus placebo. This CDR3 reads CASSIQGTNAEAFF. CDR3 nucleotide sequence: TGTGCCAGCAGTATACAGGGGACGAACGCTGAAGCTTTCTTT.